This entry features one T cell receptor (beta chain) sequence. As yet, its antigen is unknown. This sample was taken from a study of tumor-infiltrating lymphocytes in primary liver carcinoma. On the study more broadly: Recorded tumor stage was T1-T3 N0M0, with diameters of 4.2 to 10 cm. Samples yielded about 3.65 to 7.5 million productive TCRbeta reads, similar across tissue types.

Between roughly 18 and 30 mg of unsorted bulk tissue served as the source from which RNA and DNA were co-extracted. Study-wide points: Overlap in tumor-adjacent and tumor-blood pairs fell below that of tumor region pairs. Blood's top-250-clone fraction was significantly lower than that of tumors (p = 0.039).

CDR1 is LGHNA and CDR2 is YNFKEQ in the germline V gene. The CDR3 consists of 14 residues. The V and J ends lost 0 bases and 13 bases respectively, with 18 bases between them. TCR beta cDNA was made from approximately 540 ng total RNA with a constant-region primer. Each TCR beta library was derived from three nested multiplex PCR rounds that employed slightly modified ARM-PCR. Rounds one and two of PCR, each of roughly 10 cycles, were primed with TRBV1-TRBV30 forward primers and a C-beta reverse primer. TCRdb independently ran MiXCR on the multiplex PCR reads; one entry per CDR3 protein. The table shows fewer than 85,000 distinct CDR3 sequences, with about three quarters occurring only once.

Sequencing was done on a sample of tumor-adjacent normal liver tissue. The chain has TRBV4-2 and TRBJ1-1; no reliable D call. This TCR came from a man aged 35 to 55 with primary liver carcinoma and hepatitis B virus infection. The chain's CDR3 is CASSQDRGNTVVFF. CDR3 nucleotide sequence: TGTGCCAGCAGCCAAGATCGCGGGAACACTGTAGTTTTCTTT.